The 16 T cell receptor beta chains in this list originate from one sample, sequenced in a study of lymphopenia after photon versus proton radiotherapy. Assay used: immunoSEQ multiplex PCR; TCRdb lists only in-frame clones, some missing. The table has approximately 150,000 clones, around 85% seen once. Material: peripheral blood, obtained from a patient treated with photon-based radiotherapy. Every receptor here comes from a man aged 45 to 65 with gastric cancer.

This clone was observed a few times. Here the CDR3 reads CASSVDGYYEQYF. CDR3 nucleotide sequence: TGTGCCAGCAGCGTAGATGGGTACTACGAGCAGTACTTC. The J gene is TRBJ2-7, the V gene TRBV9; no reliable D call. V was trimmed by 0 bases and J by 3 bases, leaving 7 bases between them. The V gene's germline CDR1 is SGDLS and CDR2 YYNGEE. The CDR3 is 13 amino acids.

The chain links TRBV7-9 to TRBJ2-7; 8 nucleotides agree with TRBD2. The CDR3 covers 16 residues. Germline V gene sequence: CDR1 SEHNR, CDR2 FQNEAQ (reference sequence). J gave up 2 bases and V 4 bases, and 10 bases lay outside the gene matches. CDR3 loop: CASSSPGTRVPYEQYF. CDR3 DNA sequence: TGTGCCAGCAGCTCACCCGGGACTAGGGTCCCCTACGAGCAGTACTTC.

The CDR3 loop is CAISEAGLAGDPVYEQYF. The CDR3 DNA follows: TGTGCCATCAGTGAGGCAGGACTAGCGGGAGATCCCGTCTACGAGCAGTACTTC. V and J are TRBV10-3 and TRBJ2-7, with 13 bases matching TRBD2. CDR1 and CDR2 from the germline V gene are ENHRY and SYGVKD. J was trimmed by 3 bases and V by 2 bases; bases with no gene match: 10. CDR3 size: 18 residues.

This chain joins TRBV5-1 and TRBJ1-2; maybe TRBD1 (5 bases). The ends were cut back, 5 bases at V and 4 bases at J, with 12 bases in the middle. Per the germline V gene, CDR1 is SGHRS and CDR2 is YFSETQ. This CDR3 has 13 amino acids. The chain's CDR3 is CASSVRDTYGYTF. CDR3 bases: TGCGCCAGCAGTGTCAGGGATACCTATGGCTACACCTTC.

The chain combines TRBV7-3 with TRBJ2-2; D call uncertain. Germline V gene lookup returns CDR1 SGHTA and CDR2 FQGTGA. V was trimmed by 5 bases and J by 4 bases, leaving 14 bases between them. CDR3 length: 15 amino acids. CDR3 loop: CASSLGPAGTGELFF. CDR3 nucleotide sequence: TGTGCCAGCAGCCTAGGACCGGCTGGCACCGGGGAGCTGTTTTTT.

V is TRBV7-8 and J is TRBJ2-1, with D possibly matching TRBD2 (5 bases). The CDR3 has 16 amino acids. The V gene's germline CDR1 is SGHVS and CDR2 FQNEAQ. V lost 6 bases, J lost 1 base, and 16 bases lay in between. The CDR3 DNA reads as TGTGCCAGCAGACCCAGGAGGAGAGAGTCCTACAATGAGCAGTTCTTC. Translation gives CASRPRRRESYNEQFF.

This clone was counted a single time. J is TRBJ1-2 and V is TRBV5-6, with D unresolved. V was shortened by 7 bases and J by 1 base, with 8 bases between the two germline ends. In germline, CDR1 is SGHDT, CDR2 YYEEEE. This CDR3 has 12 residues. The CDR3 DNA is TGTGCCAGCGGCCAGATTAACTATGGCTACACCTTC. Translation gives CASGQINYGYTF.

CDR3 bases: TGCGCCAGCGAGGGCCGTGGCTCGAACACCGGGGAGCTGTTTTTT. It encodes CASEGRGSNTGELFF. The J gene is TRBJ2-2, the V gene TRBV5-1; TRBD2 is a possible D gene (5 bases). Germline CDR1 and CDR2: SGHRS and YFSETQ. There are 15 residues in the CDR3. The V and J ends lost 7 bases and 0 bases respectively, with 13 bases between them.

The CDR3 DNA reads as TGTGCCAGTAGTATACAGGGTCGAGATAATGAAAAACTGTTTTTT. Its translation is CASSIQGRDNEKLFF. The V gene is TRBV19, the J gene TRBJ1-4; maybe TRBD1 (5 bases). V lost 2 bases and J 4 bases, leaving 11 bases between the germline ends. CDR3 size: 15 residues. CDR1 is LNHDA, CDR2 SQIVND, per germline (reference sequence).

This clone was seen more than once but under ten times. The chain has TRBV9 and TRBJ2-3, with TRBD2 matching over 8 bases. The germline V gene encodes CDR1 SGDLS and CDR2 YYNGEE. CDR3 size: 17 residues. J lost 3 bases, V lost 0 bases, and 9 bases had no gene match. The CDR3 is CASSVGNAGGWTDTQYF. In DNA form, the CDR3 reads TGTGCCAGCAGCGTAGGTAATGCGGGAGGCTGGACAGATACGCAGTATTTT. The whole variable domain, filled in from reference TRBV9 and TRBJ2-3, reads DSGVTQTPKHLITATGQRVTLRCSPRSGDLSVYWYQQSLDQGLQFLIQYYNGEERAKGNILERFSAQQFPDLHSELNLSSLELGDSALYFCASSVGNAGGWTDTQYFGPGTRLTVL.

The V call is TRBV6-5, the J call TRBJ1-4; possibly TRBD1 for D (6 bases). Germline CDR1 and CDR2: MNHEY and SVGAGI. Trimming removed 2 bases at V and 7 bases at J, with 14 bases between. The CDR3 runs to 15 residues. The CDR3 DNA follows: TGTGCCAGCAGTTACGCGAGGGGGATGAGTGAAAAACTGTTTTTT. This translates into CASSYARGMSEKLFF.

The chain couples TRBV12-2 to TRBJ2-5; TRBD2, the table's D call, lacks a check against the DNA. TRBV12-2 is termed a pseudogene. This CDR3 has 17 amino acids. The CDR3 spells CASRSGPGTSGRHTQYF. The DNA of the CDR3 is TGTGCAAGTCGCTCAGGTCCCGGGACTAGCGGGAGGCACACCCAGTACTTC.

The rearrangement joins TRBV18 to TRBJ1-2; D is unresolved. The CDR3 length is 13 residues. V was clipped by 2 bases and J by 7 bases, with 11 bases between them. Germline V CDR1 and CDR2: KGHSH, LQKENI. The CDR3 protein is CASSPFPLRGYTF. The CDR3 DNA reads as TGTGCCAGCTCACCATTCCCTCTTCGTGGCTACACCTTC.

V usage is TRBV4-1 and J usage is TRBJ1-5; D not resolved. CDR1 and CDR2 (germline): MGHRA, YSYEKL. Deletions cut 5 bases from V and 0 bases from J, with 11 bases between. The CDR3 loop spans 15 amino acids. The CDR3 bases are TGCGCCAGCAGCGCTGGACTTGATAGCAATCAGCCCCAGCATTTT. This codes for CASSAGLDSNQPQHF.

This chain joins TRBV28 and TRBJ1-5; perhaps TRBD1 as D (5 bases). V was shortened by 7 bases and J by 2 bases, with 15 bases between the two germline ends. CDR1 is MDHEN, CDR2 SYDVKM, per germline. This CDR3 has 15 amino acids. CDR3 sequence: CASTPGGVGNQPQHF. CDR3 nucleotide sequence: TGTGCCAGCACCCCTGGGGGTGTAGGCAATCAGCCCCAGCATTTT. The full variable domain, in which reference TRBV28 and TRBJ1-5 provide the parts outside the CDR3, is DVKVTQSSRYLVKRTGEKVFLECVQDMDHENMFWYRQDPGLGLRLIYFSYDVKMKEKGDIPEGYSVSREKKERFSLILESASTNQTSMYLCASTPGGVGNQPQHFGDGTRLSIL.

The chain uses TRBV5-1 and TRBJ2-5; D is perhaps TRBD1 (5 bases). Looked up from germline, CDR1 is SGHRS and CDR2 is YFSETQ. The CDR3 is made up of 14 amino acids. The germline V and J ends were trimmed by 4 bases and 5 bases, with 15 bases remaining between them. The CDR3 DNA sequence: TGCGCCAGCAGCACATACAGGCGCCGGGAGACCCAGTACTTC. It encodes CASSTYRRRETQYF.